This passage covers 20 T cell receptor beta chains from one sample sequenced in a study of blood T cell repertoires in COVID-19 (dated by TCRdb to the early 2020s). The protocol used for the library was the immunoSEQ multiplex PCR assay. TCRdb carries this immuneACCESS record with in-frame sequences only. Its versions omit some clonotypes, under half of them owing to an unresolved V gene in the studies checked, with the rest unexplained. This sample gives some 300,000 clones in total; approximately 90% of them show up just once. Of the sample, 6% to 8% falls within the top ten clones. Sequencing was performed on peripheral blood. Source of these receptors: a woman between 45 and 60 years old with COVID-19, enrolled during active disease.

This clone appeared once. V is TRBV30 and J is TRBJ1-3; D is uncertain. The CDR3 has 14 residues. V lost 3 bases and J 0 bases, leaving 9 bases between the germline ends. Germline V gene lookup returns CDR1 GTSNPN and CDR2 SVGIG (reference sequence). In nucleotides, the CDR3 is TGTGCCTGGAGCCTGCGGGGCTCTGGAAACACCATATATTTT. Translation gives CAWSLRGSGNTIYF.

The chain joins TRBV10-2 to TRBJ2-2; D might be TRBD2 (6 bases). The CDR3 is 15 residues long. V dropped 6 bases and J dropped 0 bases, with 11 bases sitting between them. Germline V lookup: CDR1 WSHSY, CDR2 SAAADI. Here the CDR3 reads CASRVSGSNTGELFF. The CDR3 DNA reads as TGCGCCAGCAGAGTTAGCGGCTCGAACACCGGGGAGCTGTTTTTT.

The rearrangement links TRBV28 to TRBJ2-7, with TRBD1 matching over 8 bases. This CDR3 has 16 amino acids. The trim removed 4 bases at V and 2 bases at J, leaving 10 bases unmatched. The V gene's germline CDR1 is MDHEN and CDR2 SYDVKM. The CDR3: CASSYPRTGYAYEQYF. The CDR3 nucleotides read TGTGCCAGCAGTTACCCTCGGACAGGGTATGCCTACGAGCAGTACTTC. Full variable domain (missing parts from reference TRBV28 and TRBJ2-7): DVKVTQSSRYLVKRTGEKVFLECVQDMDHENMFWYRQDPGLGLRLIYFSYDVKMKEKGDIPEGYSVSREKKERFSLILESASTNQTSMYLCASSYPRTGYAYEQYFGPGTRLTVT.

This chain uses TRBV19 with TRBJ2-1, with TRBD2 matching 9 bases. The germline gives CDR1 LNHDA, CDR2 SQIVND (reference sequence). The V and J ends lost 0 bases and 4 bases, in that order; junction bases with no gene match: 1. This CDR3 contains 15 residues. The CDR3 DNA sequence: TGTGCCAGTAGTATAGAAGGACTAGCGTACAATGAGCAGTTCTTC. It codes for CASSIEGLAYNEQFF.

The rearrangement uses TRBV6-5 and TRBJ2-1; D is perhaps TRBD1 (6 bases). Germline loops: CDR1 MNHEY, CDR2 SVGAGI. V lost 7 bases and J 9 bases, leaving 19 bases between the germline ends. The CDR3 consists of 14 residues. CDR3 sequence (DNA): TGTGCCAGCACGCTGAGGGGGTCGTGGATTGAGCAGTTCTTC. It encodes CASTLRGSWIEQFF.

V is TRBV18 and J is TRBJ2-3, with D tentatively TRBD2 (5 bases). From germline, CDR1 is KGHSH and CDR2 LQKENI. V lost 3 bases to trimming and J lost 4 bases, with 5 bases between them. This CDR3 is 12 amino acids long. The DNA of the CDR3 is TGTGCCAGCTCACCGGAGGCAGATACGCAGTATTTT. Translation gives CASSPEADTQYF.

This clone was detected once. CDR3 in DNA: TGTGCCAGCTCACCACTAATGGGACAGGGAATATCGAACACTGAAGCTTTCTTT. Protein sequence: CASSPLMGQGISNTEAFF. This chain links TRBV18 with TRBJ1-1, with 9 bases lining up with TRBD1. CDR3 size: 18 residues. After removal of 1 base from V and 1 base from J, the junction contained 10 bases not matched to a gene. CDR1 and CDR2 from the germline V gene are KGHSH and LQKENI.

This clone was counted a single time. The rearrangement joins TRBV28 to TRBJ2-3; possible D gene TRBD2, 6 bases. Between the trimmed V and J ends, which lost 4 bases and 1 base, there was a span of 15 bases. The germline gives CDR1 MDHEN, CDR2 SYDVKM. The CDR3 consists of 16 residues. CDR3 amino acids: CASSSFAGRGTDTQYF. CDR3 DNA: TGTGCCAGCAGTTCCTTTGCGGGAAGGGGCACAGATACGCAGTATTTT.

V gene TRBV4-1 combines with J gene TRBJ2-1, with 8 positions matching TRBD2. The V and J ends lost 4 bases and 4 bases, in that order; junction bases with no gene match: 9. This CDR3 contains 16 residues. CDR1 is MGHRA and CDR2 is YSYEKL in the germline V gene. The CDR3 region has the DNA TGCGCCAGCAGCCGGGGGGGGGCGGGGGGATACAATGAGCAGTTCTTC. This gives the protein CASSRGGAGGYNEQFF.

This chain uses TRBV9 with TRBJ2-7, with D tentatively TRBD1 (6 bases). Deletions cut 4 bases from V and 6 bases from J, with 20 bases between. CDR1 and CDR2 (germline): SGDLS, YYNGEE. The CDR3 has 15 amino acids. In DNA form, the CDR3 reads TGTGCCAGCAGCAAATCAGGGGTCTCCTCTGCCGAGCAGTACTTC. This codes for CASSKSGVSSAEQYF. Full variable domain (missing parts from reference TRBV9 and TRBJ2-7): DSGVTQTPKHLITATGQRVTLRCSPRSGDLSVYWYQQSLDQGLQFLIQYYNGEERAKGNILERFSAQQFPDLHSELNLSSLELGDSALYFCASSKSGVSSAEQYFGPGTRLTVT.

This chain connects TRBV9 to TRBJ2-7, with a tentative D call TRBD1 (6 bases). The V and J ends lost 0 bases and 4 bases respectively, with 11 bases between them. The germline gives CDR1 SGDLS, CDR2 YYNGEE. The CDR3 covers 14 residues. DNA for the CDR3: TGTGCCAGCAGCGTAGGGGACACTGTTTACGAGCAGTACTTC. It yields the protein CASSVGDTVYEQYF.

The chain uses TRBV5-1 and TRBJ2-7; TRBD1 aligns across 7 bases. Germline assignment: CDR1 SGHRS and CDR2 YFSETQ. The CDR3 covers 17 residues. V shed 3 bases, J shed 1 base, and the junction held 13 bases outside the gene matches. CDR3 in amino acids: CASSSMAQDRKSYEQYF. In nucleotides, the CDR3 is TGCGCCAGCAGCTCCATGGCCCAGGACAGGAAATCCTACGAGCAGTACTTC.

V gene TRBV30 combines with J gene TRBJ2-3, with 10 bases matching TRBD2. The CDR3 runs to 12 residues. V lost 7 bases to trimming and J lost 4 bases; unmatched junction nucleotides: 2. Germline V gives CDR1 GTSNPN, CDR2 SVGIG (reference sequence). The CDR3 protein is CALAGGSDTQYF. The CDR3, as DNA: TGTGCCTTAGCGGGAGGTTCAGATACGCAGTATTTT.

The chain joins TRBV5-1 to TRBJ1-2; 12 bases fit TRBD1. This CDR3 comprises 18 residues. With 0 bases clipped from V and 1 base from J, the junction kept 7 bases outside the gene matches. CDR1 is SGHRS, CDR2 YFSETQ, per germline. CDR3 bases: TGCGCCAGCAGCTTGGAAGGGACAGGGGGCGGAAATAACTATGGCTACACCTTC. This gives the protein CASSLEGTGGGNNYGYTF.

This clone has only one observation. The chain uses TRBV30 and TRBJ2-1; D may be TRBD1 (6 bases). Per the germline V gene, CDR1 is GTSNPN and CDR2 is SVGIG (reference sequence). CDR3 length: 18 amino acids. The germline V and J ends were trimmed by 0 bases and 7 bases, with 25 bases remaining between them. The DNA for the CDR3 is TGTGCCTGGAGTGTTCGTGATCTAAGAGCGAGGGACAATAATGAGCAGTTCTTC. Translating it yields CAWSVRDLRARDNNEQFF. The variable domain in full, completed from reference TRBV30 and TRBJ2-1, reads SQTIHQWPATLVQPVGSPLSLECTVEGTSNPNLYWYRQAAGRGLQLLFYSVGIGQISSEVPQNLSASRPQDRQFILSSKKLLLSDSGFYLCAWSVRDLRARDNNEQFFGPGTRLTVL.

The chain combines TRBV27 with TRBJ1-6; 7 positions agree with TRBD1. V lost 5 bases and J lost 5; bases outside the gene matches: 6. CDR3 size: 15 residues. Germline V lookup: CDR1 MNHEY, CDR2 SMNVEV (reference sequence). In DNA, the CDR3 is TGTGCCAGCAGTATGTCAGGGGGTGATAATTCACCCCTCCACTTT. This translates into CASSMSGGDNSPLHF.

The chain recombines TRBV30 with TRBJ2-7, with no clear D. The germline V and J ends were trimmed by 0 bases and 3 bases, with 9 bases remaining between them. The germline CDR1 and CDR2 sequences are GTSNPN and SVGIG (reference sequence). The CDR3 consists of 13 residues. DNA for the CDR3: TGTGCCTGGAGTGTACACAACCTCTACGAGCAGTACTTC. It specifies CAWSVHNLYEQYF.

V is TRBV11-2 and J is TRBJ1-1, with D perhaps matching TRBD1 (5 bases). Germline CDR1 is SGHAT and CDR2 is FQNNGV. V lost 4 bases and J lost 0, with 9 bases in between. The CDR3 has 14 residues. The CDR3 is CASSSAGLNTEAFF. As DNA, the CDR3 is TGTGCCAGCAGCTCGGCAGGGCTGAACACTGAAGCTTTCTTT.

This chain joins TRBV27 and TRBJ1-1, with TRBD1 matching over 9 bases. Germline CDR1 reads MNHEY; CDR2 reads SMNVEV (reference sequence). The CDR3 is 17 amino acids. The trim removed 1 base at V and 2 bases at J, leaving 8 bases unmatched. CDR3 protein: CASSLYRGTGKNTEAFF. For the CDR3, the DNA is TGTGCCAGCAGTTTATACCGGGGGACAGGGAAAAACACTGAAGCTTTCTTT.

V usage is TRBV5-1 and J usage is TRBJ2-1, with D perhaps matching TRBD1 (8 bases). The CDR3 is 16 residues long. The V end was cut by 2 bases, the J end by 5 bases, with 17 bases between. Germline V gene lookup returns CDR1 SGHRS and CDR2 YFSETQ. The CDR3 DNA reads TGCGCCAGCAGCTTTGGGACTACAGGGGGGGACAATGAGCAGTTCTTC. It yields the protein CASSFGTTGGDNEQFF. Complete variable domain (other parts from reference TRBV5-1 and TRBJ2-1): KAGVTQTPRYLIKTRGQQVTLSCSPISGHRSVSWYQQTPGQGLQFLFEYFSETQRNKGNFPGRFSGRQFSNSRSEMNVSTLELGDSALYLCASSFGTTGGDNEQFFGPGTRLTVL.